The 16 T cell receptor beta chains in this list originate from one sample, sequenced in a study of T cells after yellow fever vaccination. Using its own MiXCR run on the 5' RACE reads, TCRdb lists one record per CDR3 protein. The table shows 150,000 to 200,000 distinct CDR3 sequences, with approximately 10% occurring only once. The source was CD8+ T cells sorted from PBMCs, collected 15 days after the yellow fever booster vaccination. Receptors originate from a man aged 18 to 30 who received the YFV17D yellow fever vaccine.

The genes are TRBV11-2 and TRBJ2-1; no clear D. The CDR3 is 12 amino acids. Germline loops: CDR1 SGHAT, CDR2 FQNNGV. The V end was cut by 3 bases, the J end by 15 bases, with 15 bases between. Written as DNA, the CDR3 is TGTGCCAGCAGCTTGGGCCACCTCGGTACGTTCTTC. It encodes CASSLGHLGTFF.

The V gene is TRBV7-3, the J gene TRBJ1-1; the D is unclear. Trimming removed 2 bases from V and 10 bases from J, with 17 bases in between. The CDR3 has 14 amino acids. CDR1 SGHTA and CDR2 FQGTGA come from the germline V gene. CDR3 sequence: CASSLLDPRHTAFF. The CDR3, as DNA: TGTGCCAGCAGCTTATTAGACCCCAGACATACAGCTTTCTTT.

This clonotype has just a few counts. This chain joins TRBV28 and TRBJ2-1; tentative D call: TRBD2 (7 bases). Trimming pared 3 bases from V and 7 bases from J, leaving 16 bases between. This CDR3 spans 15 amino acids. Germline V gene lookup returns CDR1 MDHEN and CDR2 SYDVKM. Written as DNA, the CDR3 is TGTGCCAGCAGTTTTTGGGGGGGGGCTGCAAATGAGCAGTTCTTC. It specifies CASSFWGGAANEQFF. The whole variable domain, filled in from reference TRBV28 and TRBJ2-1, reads DVKVTQSSRYLVKRTGEKVFLECVQDMDHENMFWYRQDPGLGLRLIYFSYDVKMKEKGDIPEGYSVSREKKERFSLILESASTNQTSMYLCASSFWGGAANEQFFGPGTRLTVL.

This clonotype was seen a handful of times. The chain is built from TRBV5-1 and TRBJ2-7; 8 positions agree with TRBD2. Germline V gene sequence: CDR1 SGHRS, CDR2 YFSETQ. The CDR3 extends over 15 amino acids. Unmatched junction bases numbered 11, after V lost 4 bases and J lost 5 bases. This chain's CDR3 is CASSLWPGLGNEQYF. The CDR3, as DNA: TGCGCCAGCAGCCTATGGCCGGGACTAGGGAACGAGCAGTACTTC.

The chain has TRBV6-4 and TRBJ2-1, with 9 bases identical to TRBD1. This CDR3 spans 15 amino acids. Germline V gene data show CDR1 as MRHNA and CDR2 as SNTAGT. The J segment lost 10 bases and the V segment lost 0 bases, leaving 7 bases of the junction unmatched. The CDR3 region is CASSDSGTGRKEQFF. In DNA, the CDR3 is TGTGCCAGCAGTGACTCCGGGACAGGGCGCAAAGAGCAGTTCTTC.

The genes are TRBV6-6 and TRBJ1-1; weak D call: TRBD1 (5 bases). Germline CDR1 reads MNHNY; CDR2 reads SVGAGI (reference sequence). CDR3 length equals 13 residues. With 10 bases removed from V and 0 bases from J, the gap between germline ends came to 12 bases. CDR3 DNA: TGTGCCACCATGAGGGGTATGAACACTGAAGCTTTCTTT. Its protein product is CATMRGMNTEAFF.

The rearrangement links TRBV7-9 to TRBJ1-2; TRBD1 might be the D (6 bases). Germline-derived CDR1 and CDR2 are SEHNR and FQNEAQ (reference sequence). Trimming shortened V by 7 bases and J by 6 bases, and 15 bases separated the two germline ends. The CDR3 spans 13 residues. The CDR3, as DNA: TGTGCCAGCAACCCGACAGGCGGCGATGGCTACACCTTC. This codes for CASNPTGGDGYTF.

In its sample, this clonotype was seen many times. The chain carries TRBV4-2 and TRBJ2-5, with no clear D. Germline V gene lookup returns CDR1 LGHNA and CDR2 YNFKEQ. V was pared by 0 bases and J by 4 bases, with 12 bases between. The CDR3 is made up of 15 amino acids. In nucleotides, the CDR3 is TGTGCCAGCAGCCAAGATGTGAGCTTTGGAGAGACCCAGTACTTC. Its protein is CASSQDVSFGETQYF.

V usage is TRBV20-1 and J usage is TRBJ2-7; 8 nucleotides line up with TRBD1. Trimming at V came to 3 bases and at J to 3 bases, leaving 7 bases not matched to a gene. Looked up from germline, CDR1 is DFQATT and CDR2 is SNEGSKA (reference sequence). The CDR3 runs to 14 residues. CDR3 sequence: CSARGTGSVYEQYF. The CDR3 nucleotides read TGCAGTGCTAGGGGGACAGGATCGGTCTACGAGCAGTACTTC.

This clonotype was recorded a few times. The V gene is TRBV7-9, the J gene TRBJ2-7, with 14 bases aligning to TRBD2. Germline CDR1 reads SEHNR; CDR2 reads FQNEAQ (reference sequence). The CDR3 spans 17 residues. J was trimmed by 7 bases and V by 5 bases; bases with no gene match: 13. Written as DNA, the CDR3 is TGTGCCAGCAGCCTAAGGACTAGCGGGGGGCTCTACGATGAGCAGTACTTC. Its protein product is CASSLRTSGGLYDEQYF.

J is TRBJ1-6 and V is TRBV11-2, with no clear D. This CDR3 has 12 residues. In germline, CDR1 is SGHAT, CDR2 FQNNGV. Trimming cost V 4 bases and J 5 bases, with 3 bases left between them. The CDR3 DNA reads TGTGCCAGCAGCTCAAATAATTCACCCCTCCACTTT. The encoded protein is CASSSNNSPLHF.

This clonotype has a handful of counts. The CDR3 reads CASSKGGPRINEQYV. In DNA, the CDR3 is TGTGCCAGCAGTAAGGGGGGCCCAAGGATCAACGAGCAGTACGTC. The chain combines TRBV6-6 with TRBJ2-7; either TRBD1 or TRBD2 may fit D (6 bases each). V dropped 5 bases and J dropped 5 bases, with 19 bases sitting between them. The CDR3 length is 15 residues. Germline lookup yields CDR1 MNHNY and CDR2 SVGAGI (reference sequence).

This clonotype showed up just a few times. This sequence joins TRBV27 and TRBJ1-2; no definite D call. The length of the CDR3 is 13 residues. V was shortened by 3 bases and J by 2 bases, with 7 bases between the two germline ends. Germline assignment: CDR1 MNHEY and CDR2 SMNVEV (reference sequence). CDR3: CASSFMVNYGYTF. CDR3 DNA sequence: TGTGCCAGCAGTTTTATGGTCAACTATGGCTACACCTTC.

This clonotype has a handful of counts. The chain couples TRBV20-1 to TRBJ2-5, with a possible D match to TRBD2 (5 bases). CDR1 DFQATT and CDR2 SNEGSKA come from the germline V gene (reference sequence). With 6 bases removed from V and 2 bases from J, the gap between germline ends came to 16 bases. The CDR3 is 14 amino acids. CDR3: CSAPEAADQETQYF. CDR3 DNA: TGCAGTGCCCCGGAGGCTGCAGATCAAGAGACCCAGTACTTC.

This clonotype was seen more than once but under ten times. The CDR3 here is CAISPIAGTTDTQYF. DNA for the CDR3: TGTGCCATCAGTCCAATAGCGGGTACCACAGATACGCAGTATTTT. The chain has TRBV10-3 and TRBJ2-3; 7 nucleotides align to TRBD2. CDR3 length: 15 residues. J lost 2 bases, V lost 5 bases, and 7 bases had no gene match. Germline CDR1 and CDR2: ENHRY and SYGVKD.

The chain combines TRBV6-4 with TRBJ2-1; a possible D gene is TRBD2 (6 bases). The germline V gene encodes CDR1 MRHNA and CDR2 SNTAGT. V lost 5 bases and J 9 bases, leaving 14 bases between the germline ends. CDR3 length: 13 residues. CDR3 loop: CASSSLAWSEQFF. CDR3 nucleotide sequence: TGTGCCAGCAGTTCTCTAGCGTGGAGTGAGCAGTTCTTC.